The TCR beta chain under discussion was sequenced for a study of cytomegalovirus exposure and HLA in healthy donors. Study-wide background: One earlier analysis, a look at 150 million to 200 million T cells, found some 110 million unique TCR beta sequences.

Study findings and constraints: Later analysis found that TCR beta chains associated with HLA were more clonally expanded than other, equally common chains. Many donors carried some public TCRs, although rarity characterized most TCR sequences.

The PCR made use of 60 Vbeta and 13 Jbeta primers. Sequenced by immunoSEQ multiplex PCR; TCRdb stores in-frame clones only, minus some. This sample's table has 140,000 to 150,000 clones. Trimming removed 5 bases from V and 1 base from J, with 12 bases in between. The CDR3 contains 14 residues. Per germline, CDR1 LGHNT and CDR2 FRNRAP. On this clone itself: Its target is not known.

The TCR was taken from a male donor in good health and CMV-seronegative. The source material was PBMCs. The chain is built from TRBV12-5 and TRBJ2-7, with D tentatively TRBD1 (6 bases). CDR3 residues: CASGISGTSYEQYF. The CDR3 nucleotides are TGTGCTAGTGGTATTTCCGGGACATCCTACGAGCAGTACTTC.